Listed here are 13 T cell receptor beta chains from one sample, sequenced in a study of Graves' ophthalmopathy and Graves' hyperthyroidism. The TCR beta CDR3 regions underwent amplification from RNA transcripts. In the first round, RT-PCR was carried out with HTBI primers, and a multiplex PCR formed the second round. TCRdb fed the multiplex PCR reads into MiXCR, producing one record per CDR3 protein. Found here are a few hundred thousand distinct CDR3 sequences, around a fifth of them singletons; the top ten hold under 55%. The sequenced material came from peripheral blood. The source is a woman aged 50 to 60 with Graves' ophthalmopathy.

Many counts were recorded for this clonotype. V is TRBV19 and J is TRBJ1-5, with no clear D. The CDR3 is 17 amino acids. V was trimmed by 5 bases and J by 2 bases, leaving 19 bases between them. Germline-derived CDR1 and CDR2 are LNHDA and SQIVND (reference sequence). The CDR3 region is CASSARPGERGNQPQHF. DNA of the CDR3: TGTGCCAGTAGTGCCCGCCCGGGAGAGAGGGGCAATCAGCCCCAGCATTTT.

This clonotype was observed at least ten times. CDR3 protein: CASRKQGADAKNIQYF. The CDR3 DNA sequence: TGTGCCAGCAGAAAACAGGGGGCGGATGCCAAAAACATTCAGTACTTC. This rearrangement joins TRBV6-1 to TRBJ2-4; TRBD1 agrees at 9 bases. The ends lost 6 bases at V and 1 base at J; junction bases unmatched: 7. This CDR3 is 16 amino acids long. Germline-derived CDR1 and CDR2 are MNHNS and SASEGT.

The chain couples TRBV6-2 or TRBV6-3 to TRBJ2-5; 10 positions agree with TRBD2. V was pared by 5 bases and J by 5 bases, with 11 bases of the junction left unmatched. Looked up from germline, CDR1 is MNHEY and CDR2 is SVGEGT. The CDR3 has 16 residues. CDR3 bases: TGTGCCAGCAGTCTGGGACTAGCGAGTCATGGTGAGACCCAGTACTTC. This sequence encodes CASSLGLASHGETQYF.

There are many counts of this clonotype. The V gene is TRBV7-2, the J gene TRBJ2-5, with TRBD1 as a possible D gene (6 bases). This CDR3 comprises 14 residues. Trimming cost V 5 bases and J 5 bases, with 15 bases left between them. Germline loops: CDR1 SGHTA, CDR2 FQGNSA. As DNA, the CDR3 is TGTGCCAGCAGCCGCCCAGGGGAGCGTGAGACCCAGTACTTC. Translating gives CASSRPGERETQYF.

There are many counts of this clonotype. The J gene is TRBJ1-5, the V gene TRBV5-1, with D possibly being TRBD1 (6 bases). From germline, CDR1 is SGHRS and CDR2 YFSETQ. The CDR3 loop spans 15 amino acids. V lost 0 bases and J 5 bases, leaving 12 bases between the germline ends. CDR3 residues: CASSLEGQGHQPQHF. The CDR3 DNA sequence: TGCGCCAGCAGCTTGGAAGGCCAGGGGCATCAGCCCCAGCATTTT.

Ten or more counts support this clonotype. This chain connects TRBV28 to TRBJ2-5, with TRBD2 matching over 9 bases. Germline CDR1 and CDR2: MDHEN and SYDVKM. The CDR3 has 16 amino acids. The ends lost 6 bases at V and 5 bases at J; junction bases unmatched: 13. The CDR3 region has the DNA TGTGCCAGCAGGAGAATAGCGGGAGTGTTCCGGGAGACCCAGTACTTC. It encodes CASRRIAGVFRETQYF.

On this clonotype: One end of the junction fails to match germline, which may point to a read error. This rearrangement joins TRBV6-5 to TRBJ1-2; D remains unclear. The CDR3 has 13 amino acids. Germline CDR1 MNHEY, CDR2 SVGAGI. The CDR3 reads CASSLDGKYGYSF. Here the CDR3 DNA reads TGTGCCAGCAGTCTCGACGGAAAGTATGGCTACAGCTTC.

The chain joins TRBV6-2 or TRBV6-3 to TRBJ2-5, with TRBD2 identical over 13 bases. J was trimmed by 5 bases and V by 4 bases; bases with no gene match: 7. The CDR3 sequence is 16 residues long. Germline CDR1 and CDR2: MNHEY and SVGEGT. CDR3 in amino acids: CASSWGTSGILETQYF. CDR3 nucleotides: TGTGCCAGCAGTTGGGGGACTAGCGGGATATTGGAGACCCAGTACTTC.

The chain couples TRBV2 to TRBJ2-7; unclear D gene. Trimming took off 1 base at V and 9 bases at J, with 13 bases between the two ends. Germline V gene sequence: CDR1 SNHLY, CDR2 FYNNEI. The CDR3 length is 13 residues. The CDR3 reads CASSEVPQNWQYF. The CDR3 DNA reads TGTGCCAGCAGTGAAGTCCCTCAAAATTGGCAGTACTTC.

This clonotype was counted many times. The chain joins TRBV20-1 to TRBJ1-5, with a tentative D call TRBD1 (6 bases). CDR3 size: 13 residues. The germline V gene encodes CDR1 DFQATT and CDR2 SNEGSKA (reference sequence). The V and J ends lost 2 bases and 7 bases respectively, with 12 bases between them. CDR3 region: CSARPGAGQPQHF. For the CDR3, the DNA is TGCAGTGCTAGACCGGGGGCAGGCCAGCCCCAGCATTTT.

This clonotype showed up many times. The V call is TRBV3-1, the J call TRBJ2-7, with 8 bases fitting TRBD2. V lost 0 bases to trimming and J lost 2 bases; unmatched junction nucleotides: 6. CDR3 length equals 16 residues. Germline assignment: CDR1 LGHDT and CDR2 YNNKEL (reference sequence). CDR3 DNA: TGTGCCAGCAGCCAAGATCATACTAGCGGAGCCTACGAGCAGTACTTC. The encoded protein is CASSQDHTSGAYEQYF.

As regards this clonotype: The conserved phenylalanine or tryptophan is not found at the CDR3 terminus, so this likely reflects a read error. The chain employs TRBV5-1 and TRBJ2-2; D is uncertain. The CDR3 runs 14 residues. Germline V CDR1 and CDR2: SGHRS, YFSETQ. Trimming shortened V by 1 base and J by 0 bases, and 4 bases separated the two germline ends. Here the CDR3 reads CASSLSANTGELFL. The CDR3 region has the DNA TGCGCCAGCAGCTTGAGTGCGAACACCGGGGAGCTGTTTCTT.

This chain uses TRBV2 with TRBJ2-7; D is possibly TRBD1 or TRBD2 (6 bases each). The germline V and J ends were trimmed by 4 bases and 7 bases, with 26 bases remaining between them. CDR1 and CDR2 (germline): SNHLY, FYNNEI. The CDR3 contains 17 residues. CDR3 in amino acids: CASSGGDTPDFSWEQYF. The CDR3 DNA reads as TGTGCCAGCAGTGGGGGGGACACACCGGACTTTTCCTGGGAGCAGTACTTC.